The clone carrying this T cell receptor (beta chain) was detected only a few times. This specimen comes from a study of blood T cells in healthy people across ages. CDR3 length: 18 residues. Germline V gene data show CDR1 as SEHNR and CDR2 as FQNEAQ (reference sequence). Losses at the gene ends were 2 bases for V and 3 bases for J; bases not matched to a gene: 13. Primed by a sample-barcoded 5' primer and a J-beta primer mix, a second PCR proceeded for 7 to 11 cycles. TCRdb analysed the 5' RACE reads with MiXCR anew, one entry per CDR3 protein. The sample lists some 860,000 distinct CDR3 sequences; roughly three fifths were seen once.

The clonotype originates from a man aged 40-49 years in good health. The sequencing input was blood. The chain couples TRBV7-9 to TRBJ2-5; 9 bases are shared with TRBD2. CDR3 bases: TGTGCCAGCAGCTTAACGTCTGGCGGGAGGGCCCCAAAAGAGACCCAGTACTTC. It translates to CASSLTSGGRAPKETQYF.